This T cell receptor (beta chain) was captured by sequencing in a study of CD8 T cells in ankylosing spondylitis. Study observations and caveats: Disease-linked clones proved CD8+ and comparatively uncommon in peripheral blood. Researchers reportedly found disease-linked clones significantly enriched in matched ankylosing spondylitis synovial fluid. Within ankylosing spondylitis blood, a TCR beta motif made up of seven to nine highly homologous variants appeared to be characteristic.

Construction of TCR beta libraries was performed using quantitative 5'-RACE with molecular barcodes. Each CDR3 protein gets one entry after TCRdb re-called the 5' RACE reads with MiXCR. This repertoire shows some 300,000 distinct CDR3 sequences, about 20% found once; its top ten account for about 3.5%. V gave up 3 bases and J gave up 8 bases, with 17 bases separating them. This CDR3 has 16 amino acids. The germline gives CDR1 MDHEN, CDR2 SYDVKM. This clonotype was counted ten times or more. The antigen is unknown. V gene TRBV28 combines with J gene TRBJ1-6; a weak D match, TRBD1 (6 bases). What was sequenced was blood, either unsorted or a sorted T cell fraction (not recorded which). This receptor was taken from a female donor with ankylosing spondylitis or in good health (not recorded which). CDR3 nucleotide sequence: TGTGCCAGCAGTTTCCCAGGGGTTAGGCAGGATTCACCCCTCCACTTT. It translates to CASSFPGVRQDSPLHF.